The 3 T cell receptor beta chains presented below share a single source sample, sequenced in a study of T cell changes during pregnancy in multiple sclerosis. Assay: immunoSEQ multiplex PCR; the TCRdb copy retains only in-frame clones and omits some. Seen here are about 59,000 clones, 91% observed once, and the top ten hold 0.85% to 0.9%. Sequences were derived from peripheral blood, sampled before pregnancy. The receptors here all came from a female donor with multiple sclerosis, enrolled in a pregnancy study.

The V and J genes are TRBV6-6 and TRBJ1-1; no definite D call. Per the germline V gene, CDR1 is MNHNY and CDR2 is SVGAGI (reference sequence). This CDR3 spans 13 amino acids. The V and J ends lost 6 bases and 2 bases respectively, with 10 bases between them. The CDR3 reads CASSQIPNTEAFF. The CDR3 coding sequence is TGTGCCAGCAGCCAAATTCCCAACACTGAAGCTTTCTTT.

V gene TRBV18 combines with J gene TRBJ2-1; TRBD1 aligns across 9 bases. The CDR3 is 16 residues long. V was clipped by 4 bases and J by 2 bases; unmatched bases: 6. The germline V gene encodes CDR1 KGHSH and CDR2 LQKENI. The CDR3: CASSLLGQGAYNEQFF. CDR3 DNA: TGTGCCAGCTCACTATTGGGACAGGGCGCCTACAATGAGCAGTTCTTC.

This chain uses TRBV13 with TRBJ1-2, with D tentatively TRBD1 (5 bases). Germline V CDR1 and CDR2: PRHDT, FYEKMQ (reference sequence). Trimming took off 5 bases at V and 4 bases at J, with 11 bases between the two ends. This CDR3 spans 13 amino acids. CDR3 coding DNA: TGTGCCAGCAGCCTCAGGGAAGGCTATGGCTACACCTTC. Its translation: CASSLREGYGYTF.